The 15 T cell receptor beta chains presented below share a single source sample, sequenced in a study of cytomegalovirus exposure and HLA in healthy donors. TCRdb's copy holds only in-frame clones and misses some; the assay was immunoSEQ multiplex PCR. The table has 150,000 to 200,000 clones, roughly 86% seen once. Sequenced input: PBMCs. The receptors come from a man between 18 and 35 years old in good health and CMV-seropositive.

The chain uses TRBV2 and TRBJ2-7; 7 nucleotides match TRBD1. CDR3 size: 14 residues. Losses at the gene ends were 4 bases for V and 2 bases for J; bases not matched to a gene: 5. CDR1 is SNHLY and CDR2 is FYNNEI in the germline V gene. CDR3 sequence: CASSGQGETYEQYF. The CDR3 DNA reads as TGTGCCAGCAGTGGACAGGGCGAGACCTACGAGCAGTACTTC.

This clone was found once. The chain recombines TRBV18 with TRBJ2-7, with D tentatively TRBD1 (6 bases). The CDR3 contains 13 residues. Trimming left V 8 bases short and J 2 bases short, with 13 bases between. Germline V gives CDR1 KGHSH, CDR2 LQKENI. CDR3 in DNA: TGTGCCAGCACAGGGAATGTAGCCTACGAGCAGTACTTC. Protein: CASTGNVAYEQYF.

This rearrangement joins TRBV15 to TRBJ1-2; possible D gene TRBD1, 6 bases. Germline V CDR1 and CDR2: LNHNV, YYDKDF (reference sequence). This CDR3 has 18 residues. The ends were cut back, 0 bases at V and 5 bases at J, with 22 bases in the middle. CDR3 amino acids: CATSRDQHRVSFAYGYTF. The CDR3 DNA reads TGTGCCACCAGCAGAGACCAACACAGGGTCTCCTTCGCTTATGGCTACACCTTC.

The genes are TRBV6-5 and TRBJ2-7, with D possibly TRBD1 on 6 matching bases. Looked up from germline, CDR1 is MNHEY and CDR2 is SVGAGI. The ends were cut back, 5 bases at V and 3 bases at J, with 11 bases in the middle. The CDR3 totals 13 residues. The CDR3, as DNA: TGTGCCAGCAGTCCTGGGACATACTACGAGCAGTACTTC. The encoded protein is CASSPGTYYEQYF.

The chain employs TRBV4-1 and TRBJ2-3; TRBD2 might be the D (5 bases). Germline CDR1 reads MGHRA; CDR2 reads YSYEKL. Trimming shortened V by 3 bases and J by 3 bases, and 22 bases separated the two germline ends. This CDR3 region has 18 residues. CDR3: CASSQGLRTGTPTDTQYF. CDR3 sequence (DNA): TGCGCCAGCAGCCAGGGCTTAAGGACTGGTACCCCAACAGATACGCAGTATTTT.

V usage is TRBV9 and J usage is TRBJ1-1; 8 bases line up with TRBD1. CDR1 is SGDLS, CDR2 YYNGEE, per germline. The length of the CDR3 is 15 residues. The J segment lost 1 base and the V segment lost 4 bases, leaving 6 bases of the junction unmatched. CDR3 protein: CASSSSGGQNTEAFF. The CDR3 nucleotides read TGTGCCAGCAGCTCTTCAGGGGGCCAGAACACTGAAGCTTTCTTT.

The V call is TRBV7-9, the J call TRBJ2-7; 8 bases fit TRBD1. CDR1 and CDR2 (germline): SEHNR, FQNEAQ (reference sequence). The CDR3 loop spans 16 amino acids. V shed 5 bases and J 2 bases; nucleotides not matched to a gene: 11. The CDR3 sequence is CASSVHRGVAPYEQYF. The DNA of the CDR3 is TGTGCCAGCAGCGTACACAGGGGGGTCGCACCCTACGAGCAGTACTTC. The variable domain in full, completed from reference TRBV7-9 and TRBJ2-7, reads DTGVSQNPRHKITKRGQNVTFRCDPISEHNRLYWYRQTLGQGPEFLTYFQNEAQLEKSRLLSDRFSAERPKGSFSTLEIQRTEQGDSAMYLCASSVHRGVAPYEQYFGPGTRLTVT.

This clone was seen just once. The chain has TRBV6-4 and TRBJ2-1, with TRBD1 identical over 8 bases. Unmatched junction bases numbered 3, after V lost 2 bases and J lost 3 bases. Germline V gene lookup returns CDR1 MRHNA and CDR2 SNTAGT. The CDR3 covers 15 residues. CDR3: CASSDGQGDYNEQFF. The CDR3 DNA reads as TGTGCCAGCAGTGACGGACAGGGTGACTACAATGAGCAGTTCTTC.

The chain joins TRBV4-2 to TRBJ2-1; 8 nucleotides match TRBD2. CDR1 is LGHNA and CDR2 is YNFKEQ in the germline V gene. Trimming removed 6 bases from V and 5 bases from J; junction bases left unmatched: 12. The length of the CDR3 is 16 residues. Here the CDR3 reads CASRPGEAGLDNEQFF. In DNA, the CDR3 is TGTGCCAGCAGGCCGGGGGAAGCGGGACTAGACAATGAGCAGTTCTTC.

The chain uses TRBV4-1 and TRBJ1-4, with 7 bases identical to TRBD1. Germline CDR1 reads MGHRA; CDR2 reads YSYEKL. The V segment lost 4 bases and the J segment 3 bases; nucleotides outside the gene matches: 5. The CDR3 runs to 15 residues. The CDR3 DNA reads as TGCGCCAGCAGCCTACTCACAGGGGCTAATGAAAAACTGTTTTTT. This encodes CASSLLTGANEKLFF.

The V gene is TRBV6-1, the J gene TRBJ1-2; TRBD1 matches 10 bases. Germline V gene sequence: CDR1 MNHNS, CDR2 SASEGT. The CDR3 is made up of 15 amino acids. Trimming at V came to 7 bases and at J to 8 bases, leaving 13 bases not matched to a gene. CDR3 protein: CASTQAGGQGTGYTF. The CDR3 region has the DNA TGTGCCAGCACACAAGCGGGGGGACAGGGGACAGGCTACACCTTC.

The chain joins TRBV6-5 to TRBJ2-1, with D hard to call. The V end was cut by 4 bases, the J end by 4 bases, with 11 bases between. Per the germline V gene, CDR1 is MNHEY and CDR2 is SVGAGI. The CDR3 contains 14 residues. The CDR3: CASSSSEIYNEQFF. The CDR3 DNA reads as TGTGCCAGCAGTTCCAGCGAGATATACAATGAGCAGTTCTTC.

V usage is TRBV28 and J usage is TRBJ2-7; TRBD1 aligns across 11 bases. The CDR3 loop spans 15 amino acids. V lost 6 bases and J lost 6; bases outside the gene matches: 10. Germline CDR1 reads MDHEN; CDR2 reads SYDVKM. Written as DNA, the CDR3 is TGTGCCAGCAGCCCCGGGACAGGGGGTTTTTCCGAGCAGTACTTC. Translation: CASSPGTGGFSEQYF.

The J gene is TRBJ1-4, the V gene TRBV9; 7 bases fit TRBD1. CDR3 length: 15 residues. Germline CDR1 and CDR2: SGDLS and YYNGEE. With V trimmed by 4 bases and J by 3 bases, 6 bases remained unmatched. The DNA of the CDR3 is TGTGCCAGCAGCCGAACCGGGACAGCTAATGAAAAACTGTTTTTT. Translating it yields CASSRTGTANEKLFF. Together with reference TRBV9 and TRBJ1-4, the CDR3 gives the full variable domain: DSGVTQTPKHLITATGQRVTLRCSPRSGDLSVYWYQQSLDQGLQFLIQYYNGEERAKGNILERFSAQQFPDLHSELNLSSLELGDSALYFCASSRTGTANEKLFFGSGTQLSVL.

The genes are TRBV28 and TRBJ2-1, with 8 bases lining up with TRBD2. The ends lost 6 bases at V and 8 bases at J; junction bases unmatched: 15. Germline values: CDR1 MDHEN, CDR2 SYDVKM. CDR3 length equals 16 residues. The CDR3 region is CASRRPPGTSAHEQFF. In DNA, the CDR3 is TGTGCCAGCAGAAGACCACCCGGGACTAGTGCTCATGAGCAGTTCTTC.